The T cell receptor (beta chain) under discussion was sequenced for a study of neoadjuvant nivolumab and ipilimumab in lung cancer. Using immunoSEQ multiplex PCR, the repertoire was profiled, and TCRdb retains in-frame clones only, with some absent. This table has under 50,000 clones, around 89% appearing once. This CDR3 contains 13 residues. Germline CDR1 SGDLS, CDR2 YYNGEE. The V gene lost 2 bases and the J gene lost 5 bases, with 8 bases spanning the gap. The TCR was taken from an adult with non-small cell lung cancer. Some clones in this sample may be carry-over from other donors' samples. The chain couples TRBV9 to TRBJ2-1; D call uncertain. Sequencing was performed on blood, taken before neoadjuvant nivolumab, alone or with ipilimumab. DNA for the CDR3: TGTGCCAGCAGCGTCGGCCCCCACAATGAGCAGTTCTTC. Translated: CASSVGPHNEQFF.